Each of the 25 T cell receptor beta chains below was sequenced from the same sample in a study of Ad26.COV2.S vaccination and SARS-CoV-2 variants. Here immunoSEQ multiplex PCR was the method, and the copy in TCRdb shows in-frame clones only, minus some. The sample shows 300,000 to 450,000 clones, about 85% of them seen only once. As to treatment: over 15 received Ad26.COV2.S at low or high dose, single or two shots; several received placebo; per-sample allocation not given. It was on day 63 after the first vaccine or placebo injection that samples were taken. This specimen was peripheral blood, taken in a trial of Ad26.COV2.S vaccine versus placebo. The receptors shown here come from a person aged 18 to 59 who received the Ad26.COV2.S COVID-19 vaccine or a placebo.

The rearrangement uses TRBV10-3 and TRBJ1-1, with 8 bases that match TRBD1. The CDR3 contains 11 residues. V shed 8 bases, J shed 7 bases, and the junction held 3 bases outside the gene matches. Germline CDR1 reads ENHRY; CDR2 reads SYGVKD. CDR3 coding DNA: TGTGCCATCGCAGGGGGCTTTGAAGCTTTCTTT. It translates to CAIAGGFEAFF.

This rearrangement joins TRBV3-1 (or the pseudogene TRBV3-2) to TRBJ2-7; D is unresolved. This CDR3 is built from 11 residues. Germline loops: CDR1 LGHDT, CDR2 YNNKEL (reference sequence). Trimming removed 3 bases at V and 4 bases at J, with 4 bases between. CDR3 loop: CASSHKYEQYF. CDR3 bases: TGTGCCAGCAGCCACAAATACGAGCAGTACTTC.

The CDR3 coding sequence is TGTGCCAGTAGTTCTCGAAGGTCCAGGGGGGAGCAGTTCTTC. This translates into CASSSRRSRGEQFF. The chain recombines TRBV19 with TRBJ2-1, with 7 bases aligning to TRBD1. CDR1 is LNHDA, CDR2 SQIVND, per germline (reference sequence). Trimming took 5 bases from V and 10 from J; bases not matched to a gene: 11. This CDR3 spans 14 amino acids.

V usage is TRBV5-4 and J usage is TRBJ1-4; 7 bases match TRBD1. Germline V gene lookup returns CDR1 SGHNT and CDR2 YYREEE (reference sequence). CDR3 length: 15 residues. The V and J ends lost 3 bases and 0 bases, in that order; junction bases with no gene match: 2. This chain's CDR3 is CASSWDRSTNEKLFF. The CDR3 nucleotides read TGTGCCAGCAGCTGGGACAGATCAACTAATGAAAAACTGTTTTTT.

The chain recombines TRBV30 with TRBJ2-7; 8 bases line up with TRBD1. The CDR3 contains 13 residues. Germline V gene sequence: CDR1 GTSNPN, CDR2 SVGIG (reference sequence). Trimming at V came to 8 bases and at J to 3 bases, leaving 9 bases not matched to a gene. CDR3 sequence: CAGIRDRYYEQYF. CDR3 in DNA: TGTGCCGGAATACGGGACAGGTACTACGAGCAGTACTTC. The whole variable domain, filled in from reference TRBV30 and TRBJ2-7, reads SQTIHQWPATLVQPVGSPLSLECTVEGTSNPNLYWYRQAAGRGLQLLFYSVGIGQISSEVPQNLSASRPQDRQFILSSKKLLLSDSGFYLCAGIRDRYYEQYFGPGTRLTVT.

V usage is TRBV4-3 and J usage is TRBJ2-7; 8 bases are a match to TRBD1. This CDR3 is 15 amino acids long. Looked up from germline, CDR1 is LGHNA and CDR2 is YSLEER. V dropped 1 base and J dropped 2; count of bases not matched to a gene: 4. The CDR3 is CASSQGTGWTYEQYF. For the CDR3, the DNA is TGCGCCAGCAGCCAAGGGACAGGGTGGACCTACGAGCAGTACTTC.

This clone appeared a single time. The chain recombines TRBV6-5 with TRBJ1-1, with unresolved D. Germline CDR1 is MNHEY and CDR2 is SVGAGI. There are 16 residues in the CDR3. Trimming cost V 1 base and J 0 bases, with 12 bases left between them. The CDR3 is CASSYLWEGLNTEAFF. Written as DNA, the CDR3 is TGTGCCAGCAGTTACTTGTGGGAGGGTCTGAACACTGAAGCTTTCTTT.

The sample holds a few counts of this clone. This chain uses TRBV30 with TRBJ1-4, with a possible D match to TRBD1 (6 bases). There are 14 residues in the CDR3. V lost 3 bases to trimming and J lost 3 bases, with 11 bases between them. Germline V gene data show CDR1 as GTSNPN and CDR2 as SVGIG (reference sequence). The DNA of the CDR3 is TGTGCCTGGAGCCAGGGGCGGTCTAATGAAAAACTGTTTTTT. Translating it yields CAWSQGRSNEKLFF.

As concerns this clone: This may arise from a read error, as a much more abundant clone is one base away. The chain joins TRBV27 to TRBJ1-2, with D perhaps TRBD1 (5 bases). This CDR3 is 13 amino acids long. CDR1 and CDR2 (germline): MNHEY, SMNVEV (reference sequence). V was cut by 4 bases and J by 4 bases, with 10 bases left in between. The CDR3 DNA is TGTGCCAGCAGTTCTCGGGGCCCCTATGGCTACACCTTC. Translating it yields CASSSRGPYGYTF.

CDR3 sequence: CAWSPMDRGNGSPLHF. The CDR3 coding sequence is TGTGCCTGGAGTCCTATGGACAGGGGGAATGGTTCACCCCTCCACTTT. This rearrangement joins TRBV30 to TRBJ1-6, with TRBD1 matching over 10 bases. The CDR3 spans 16 residues. V trimming: 2 bases; J trimming: 9 bases; junction bases outside the gene matches: 10. Germline V gene sequence: CDR1 GTSNPN, CDR2 SVGIG (reference sequence).

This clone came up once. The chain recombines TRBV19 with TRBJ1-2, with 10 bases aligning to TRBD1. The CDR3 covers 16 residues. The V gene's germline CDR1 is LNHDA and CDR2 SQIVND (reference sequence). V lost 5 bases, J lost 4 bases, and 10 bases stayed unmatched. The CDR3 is CASSDIPGQGSYGYTF. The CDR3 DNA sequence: TGTGCCAGTAGTGACATCCCGGGACAGGGGTCCTATGGCTACACCTTC.

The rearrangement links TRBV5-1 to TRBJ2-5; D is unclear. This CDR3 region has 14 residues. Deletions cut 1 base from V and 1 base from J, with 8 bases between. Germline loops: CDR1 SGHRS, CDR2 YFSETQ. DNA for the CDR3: TGCGCCAGCAGCTTGCACCGCAGCCAAGAGACCCAGTACTTC. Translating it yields CASSLHRSQETQYF. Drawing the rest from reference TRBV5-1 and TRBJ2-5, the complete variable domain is KAGVTQTPRYLIKTRGQQVTLSCSPISGHRSVSWYQQTPGQGLQFLFEYFSETQRNKGNFPGRFSGRQFSNSRSEMNVSTLELGDSALYLCASSLHRSQETQYFGPGTRLLVL.

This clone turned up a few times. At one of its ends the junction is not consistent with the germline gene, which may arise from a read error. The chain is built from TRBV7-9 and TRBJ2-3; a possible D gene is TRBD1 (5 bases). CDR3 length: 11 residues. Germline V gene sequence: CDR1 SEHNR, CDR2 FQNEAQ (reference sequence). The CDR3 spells CAGQITDTQYF. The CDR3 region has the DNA TGCGCAGGGCAGATCACAGATACGCAGTATTTT.

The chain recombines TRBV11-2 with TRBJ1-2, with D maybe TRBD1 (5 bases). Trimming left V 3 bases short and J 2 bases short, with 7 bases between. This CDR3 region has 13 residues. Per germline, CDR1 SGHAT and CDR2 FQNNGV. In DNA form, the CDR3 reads TGTGCCAGCAGCTTTTCAGGGAACTATGGCTACACCTTC. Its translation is CASSFSGNYGYTF. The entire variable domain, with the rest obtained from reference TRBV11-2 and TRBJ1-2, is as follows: EAGVAQSPRYKIIEKRQSVAFWCNPISGHATLYWYQQILGQGPKLLIQFQNNGVVDDSQLPKDRFSAERLKGVDSTLKIQPAKLEDSAVYLCASSFSGNYGYTFGSGTRLTVV.

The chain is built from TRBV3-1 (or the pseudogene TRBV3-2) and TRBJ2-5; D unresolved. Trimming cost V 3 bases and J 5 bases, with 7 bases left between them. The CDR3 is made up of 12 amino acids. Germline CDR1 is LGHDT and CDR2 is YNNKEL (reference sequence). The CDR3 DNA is TGTGCCAGCAGCCAGCTCTCGGAGACCCAGTACTTC. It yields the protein CASSQLSETQYF.

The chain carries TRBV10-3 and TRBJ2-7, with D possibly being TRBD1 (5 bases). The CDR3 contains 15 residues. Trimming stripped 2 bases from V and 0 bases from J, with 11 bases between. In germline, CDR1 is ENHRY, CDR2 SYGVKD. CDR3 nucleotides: TGTGCCATCAGTGAGGGGGCCGTCAGCTCCTACGAGCAGTACTTC. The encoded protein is CAISEGAVSSYEQYF.

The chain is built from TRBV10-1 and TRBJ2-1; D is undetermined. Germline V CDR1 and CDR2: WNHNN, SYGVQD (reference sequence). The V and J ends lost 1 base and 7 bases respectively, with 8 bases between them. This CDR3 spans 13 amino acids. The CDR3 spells CASSEWSGNEQFF. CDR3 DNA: TGCGCCAGCAGTGAGTGGTCTGGGAATGAGCAGTTCTTC.

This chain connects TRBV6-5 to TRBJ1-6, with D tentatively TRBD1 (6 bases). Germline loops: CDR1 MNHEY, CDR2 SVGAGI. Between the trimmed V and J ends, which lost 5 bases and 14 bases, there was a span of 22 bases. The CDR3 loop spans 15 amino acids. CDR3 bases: TGTGCCAGCAGTCCCCCAACAGGGTCGGCTTCTTCCCTCCACTTT. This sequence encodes CASSPPTGSASSLHF.

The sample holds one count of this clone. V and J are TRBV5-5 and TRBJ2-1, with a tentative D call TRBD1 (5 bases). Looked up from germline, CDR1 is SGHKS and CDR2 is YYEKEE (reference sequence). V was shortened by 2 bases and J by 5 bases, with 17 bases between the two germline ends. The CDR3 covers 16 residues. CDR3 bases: TGTGCCAGCAGCTTAGGGCCCAGGGTTTTCAACAATGAGCAGTTCTTC. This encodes CASSLGPRVFNNEQFF. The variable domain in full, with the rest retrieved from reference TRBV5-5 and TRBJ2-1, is DAGVTQSPTHLIKTRGQQVTLRCSPISGHKSVSWYQQVLGQGPQFIFQYYEKEERGRGNFPDRFSARQFPNYSSELNVNALLLGDSALYLCASSLGPRVFNNEQFFGPGTRLTVL.

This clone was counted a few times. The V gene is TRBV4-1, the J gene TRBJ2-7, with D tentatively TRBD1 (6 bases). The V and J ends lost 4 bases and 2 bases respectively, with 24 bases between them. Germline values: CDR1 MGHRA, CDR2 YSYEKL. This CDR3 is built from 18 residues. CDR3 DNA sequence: TGCGCCAGCAGCCCAACCCTCGTGGGGGCGGCGGACGCCTACGAGCAGTACTTC. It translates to CASSPTLVGAADAYEQYF.

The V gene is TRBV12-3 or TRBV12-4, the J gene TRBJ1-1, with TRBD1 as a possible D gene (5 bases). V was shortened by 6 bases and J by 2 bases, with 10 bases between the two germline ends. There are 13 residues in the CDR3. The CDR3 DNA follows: TGTGCCAGCAGCCCCGGGGGTAACACTGAAGCTTTCTTT. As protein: CASSPGGNTEAFF.

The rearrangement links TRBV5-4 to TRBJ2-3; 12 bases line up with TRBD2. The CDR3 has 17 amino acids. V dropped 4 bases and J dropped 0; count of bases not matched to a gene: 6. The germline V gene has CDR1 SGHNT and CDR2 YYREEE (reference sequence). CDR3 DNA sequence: TGTGCCAGCAGCCAAGGACTAGCGGGAACTAGCACAGATACGCAGTATTTT. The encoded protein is CASSQGLAGTSTDTQYF.

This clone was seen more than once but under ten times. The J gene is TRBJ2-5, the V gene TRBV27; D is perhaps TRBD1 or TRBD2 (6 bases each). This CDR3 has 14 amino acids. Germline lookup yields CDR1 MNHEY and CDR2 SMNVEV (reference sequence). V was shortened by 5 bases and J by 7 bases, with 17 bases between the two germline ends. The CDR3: CASSARGGPGTQYF. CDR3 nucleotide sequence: TGTGCCAGCAGTGCCAGGGGAGGTCCAGGGACCCAGTACTTC.

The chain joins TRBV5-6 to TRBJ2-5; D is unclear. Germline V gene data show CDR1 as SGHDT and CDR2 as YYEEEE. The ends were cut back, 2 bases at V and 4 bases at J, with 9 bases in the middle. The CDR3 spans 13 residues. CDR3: CASSLVEVETQYF. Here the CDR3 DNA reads TGTGCCAGCAGCTTAGTCGAGGTAGAGACCCAGTACTTC.

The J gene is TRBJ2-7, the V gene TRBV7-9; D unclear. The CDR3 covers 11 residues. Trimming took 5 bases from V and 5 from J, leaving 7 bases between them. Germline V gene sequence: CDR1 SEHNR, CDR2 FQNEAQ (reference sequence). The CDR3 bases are TGTGCCAGCAGCCCATACAACGAGCAGTACTTC. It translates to CASSPYNEQYF.